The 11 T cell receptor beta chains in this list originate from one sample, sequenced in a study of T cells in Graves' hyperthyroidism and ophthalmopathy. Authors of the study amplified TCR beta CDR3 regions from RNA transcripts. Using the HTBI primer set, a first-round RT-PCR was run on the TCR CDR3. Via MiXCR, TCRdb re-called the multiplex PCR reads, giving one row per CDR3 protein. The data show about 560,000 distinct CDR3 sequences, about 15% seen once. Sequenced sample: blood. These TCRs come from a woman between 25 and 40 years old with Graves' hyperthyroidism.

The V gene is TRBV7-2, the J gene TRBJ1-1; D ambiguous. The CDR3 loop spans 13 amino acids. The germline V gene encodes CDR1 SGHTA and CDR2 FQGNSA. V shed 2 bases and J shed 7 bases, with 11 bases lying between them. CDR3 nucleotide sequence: TGTGCCAGCAGCTTAATGACGGGTGGTGAAGCTTTCTTT. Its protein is CASSLMTGGEAFF.

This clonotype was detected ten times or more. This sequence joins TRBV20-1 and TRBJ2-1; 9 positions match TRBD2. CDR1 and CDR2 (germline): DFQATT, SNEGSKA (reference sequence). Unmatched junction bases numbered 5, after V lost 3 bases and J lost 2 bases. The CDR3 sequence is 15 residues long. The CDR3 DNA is TGCAGTGCTAGGGGCGGCGGGAGGGCCTACAATGAGCAGTTCTTC. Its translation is CSARGGGRAYNEQFF.

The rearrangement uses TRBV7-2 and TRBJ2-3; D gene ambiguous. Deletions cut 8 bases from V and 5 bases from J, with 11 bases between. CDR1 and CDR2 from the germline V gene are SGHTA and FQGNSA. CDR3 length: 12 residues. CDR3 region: CASPPPLDTQYF. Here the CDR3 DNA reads TGTGCCAGCCCTCCCCCTCTAGATACGCAGTATTTT.

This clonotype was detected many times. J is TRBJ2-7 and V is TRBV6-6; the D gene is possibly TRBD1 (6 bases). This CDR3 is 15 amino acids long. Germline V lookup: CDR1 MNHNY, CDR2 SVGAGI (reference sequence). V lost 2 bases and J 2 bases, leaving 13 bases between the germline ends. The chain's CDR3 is CASSYAEDRTYEQYF. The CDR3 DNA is TGTGCCAGCAGTTACGCCGAGGACAGAACCTACGAGCAGTACTTC.

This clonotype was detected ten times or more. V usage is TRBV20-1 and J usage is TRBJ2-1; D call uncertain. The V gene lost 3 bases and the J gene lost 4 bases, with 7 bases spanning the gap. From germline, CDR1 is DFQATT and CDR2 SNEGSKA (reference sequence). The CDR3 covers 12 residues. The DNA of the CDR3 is TGCAGTGCTAGCCTCTTGTACAATGAGCAGTTCTTC. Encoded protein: CSASLLYNEQFF.

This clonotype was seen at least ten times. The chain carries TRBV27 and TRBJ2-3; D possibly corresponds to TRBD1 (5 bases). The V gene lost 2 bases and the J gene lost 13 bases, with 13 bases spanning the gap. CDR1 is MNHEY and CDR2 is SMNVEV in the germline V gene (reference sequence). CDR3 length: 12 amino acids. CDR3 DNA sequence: TGTGCCAGCAGTTTAAGGGGCCGCCAGGAGTATTTT. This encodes CASSLRGRQEYF.

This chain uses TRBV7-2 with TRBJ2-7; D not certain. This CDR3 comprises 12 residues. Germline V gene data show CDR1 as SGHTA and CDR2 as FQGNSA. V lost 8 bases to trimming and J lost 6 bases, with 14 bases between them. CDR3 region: CASGLSSGEQYF. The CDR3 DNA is TGTGCCAGCGGTTTATCTAGTGGCGAGCAGTACTTC. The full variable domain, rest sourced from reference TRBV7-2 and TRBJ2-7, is GAGVSQSPSNKVTEKGKDVELRCDPISGHTALYWYRQSLGQGLEFLIYFQGNSAPDKSGLPSDRFSAERTGGSVSTLTIQRTQQEDSAVYLCASGLSSGEQYFGPGTRLTVT.

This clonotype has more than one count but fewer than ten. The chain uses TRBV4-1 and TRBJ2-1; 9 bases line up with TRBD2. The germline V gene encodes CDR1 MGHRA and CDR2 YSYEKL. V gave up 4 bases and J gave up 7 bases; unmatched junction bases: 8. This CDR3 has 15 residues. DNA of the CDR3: TGCGCCAGCAGCCGACCAACTAGCGGGCTTAATGAGCAGTTCTTC. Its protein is CASSRPTSGLNEQFF.

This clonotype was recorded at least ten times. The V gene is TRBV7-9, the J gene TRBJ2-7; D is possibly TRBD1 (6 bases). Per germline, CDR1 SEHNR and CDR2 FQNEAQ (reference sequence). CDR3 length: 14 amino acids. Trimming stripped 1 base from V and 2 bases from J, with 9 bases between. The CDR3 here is CASSLEQGTYEQYF. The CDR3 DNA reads TGTGCCAGCAGCTTAGAGCAGGGGACCTACGAGCAGTACTTC.

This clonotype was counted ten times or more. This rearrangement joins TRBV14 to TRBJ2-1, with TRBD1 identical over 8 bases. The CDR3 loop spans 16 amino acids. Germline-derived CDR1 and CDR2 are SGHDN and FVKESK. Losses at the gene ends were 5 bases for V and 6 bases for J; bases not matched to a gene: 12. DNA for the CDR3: TGTGCCAGCAGCTACAGGGGGAAGGGGGCCTGCAATGAGCAGTTCTTC. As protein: CASSYRGKGACNEQFF. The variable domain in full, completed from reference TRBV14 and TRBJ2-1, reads EAGVTQFPSHSVIEKGQTVTLRCDPISGHDNLYWYRRVMGKEIKFLLHFVKESKQDESGMPNNRFLAERTGGTYSTLKVQPAELEDSGVYFCASSYRGKGACNEQFFGPGTRLTVL.

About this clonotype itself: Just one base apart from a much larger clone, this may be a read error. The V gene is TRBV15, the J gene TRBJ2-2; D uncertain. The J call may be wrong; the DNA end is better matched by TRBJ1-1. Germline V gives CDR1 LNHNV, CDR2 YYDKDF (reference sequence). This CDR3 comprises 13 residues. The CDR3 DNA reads TGTGCCACCAGCACCCGGAGAGGTACTGGAGCTTTCTTT. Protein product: CATSTRRGTGAFF.